This TCR beta chain was recorded in a study of blood T cell repertoires in COVID-19. Study as a whole: PBMCs, B-cell-depleted T cells, or T cells provided the cDNA or gDNA that made up the material.

Original processing methods: Reference gene primer amplification gave estimated nucleated cell counts. Libraries were prepared by immunoSEQ multiplex PCR; TCRdb keeps only in-frame clonotypes and omits some of them. The V and J calls and clone size are taken from that table; D and trimming were inferred from the DNA. The sample records about 150,000 clones, around 80% being singletons. Sequenced input: peripheral blood. This TCR was sampled from a woman in her 50s in a cohort sampled during active or convalescent COVID-19.

The CDR3 DNA sequence: TGTGCCAGCAGCTTGGGGGCCGCCGGGACAGTCTATGGCTACACCTTC. Translation: CASSLGAAGTVYGYTF. The chain recombines TRBV5-6 with TRBJ1-2; 7 bases map to TRBD1. After removal of 0 bases from V and 4 bases from J, the junction contained 9 bases not matched to a gene. The CDR3 extends over 16 amino acids. The germline V gene encodes CDR1 SGHDT and CDR2 YYEEEE.